The sequence of this T cell receptor beta chain was determined in a study of CD8+CD57+ T cells in acquired aplastic anemia. Study-wide context: Sorted CD4+ and CD8+ cell DNA averaged about 3.5 ug.

According to the study, genomic DNA was the template for TCR beta VDJ and CDR3 profiling. Each CDR3 protein gets one entry after TCRdb re-called the reads with MiXCR. The sample contains approximately 180,000 distinct CDR3 sequences, 47% of which appear only once. J was trimmed by 6 bases and V by 5 bases; bases with no gene match: 6. Germline V gene data show CDR1 as LNHDA and CDR2 as SQIVND (reference sequence). The CDR3 totals 13 residues. Patients picked for sequencing had shown CD8+CD57+ cell expansion detected by flow cytometry. The chain carries TRBV19 and TRBJ1-2, with 7 bases fitting TRBD1. The TCR comes from a human donor with aplastic anemia. The sequenced sample consisted of sorted CD4+, CD8+, or CD8+CD57+ T cells (not recorded which) from PBMCs. CDR3 sequence reads: CASSLRDSDGYTF. In nucleotides, the CDR3 is TGTGCCAGTAGTCTCCGGGACAGTGATGGCTACACCTTC.